Presented here are 29 T cell receptor beta chains from one specimen sequenced in a study of blood T cell repertoires in COVID-19. Generated by immunoSEQ multiplex PCR, the TCRdb table keeps only in-frame clones and is missing some. The table lists 310,000 or so clones, 88% of them singletons. Sequencing used peripheral blood. Source of these receptors: a woman in her forties or fifties with active or convalescent COVID-19.

V gene TRBV30 combines with J gene TRBJ1-2; possibly TRBD1 for D (6 bases). CDR1 is GTSNPN, CDR2 SVGIG, per germline (reference sequence). This CDR3 is 14 amino acids long. The germline V and J ends were trimmed by 3 bases and 7 bases, with 18 bases remaining between them. The CDR3 sequence: CAWRWDKKGGGYTF. The CDR3 DNA follows: TGTGCCTGGAGGTGGGATAAGAAAGGGGGTGGCTACACCTTC.

This sequence joins TRBV5-1 and TRBJ2-3; 10 bases are shared with TRBD1. The germline CDR1 and CDR2 sequences are SGHRS and YFSETQ. The V segment lost 3 bases and the J segment 3 bases; nucleotides outside the gene matches: 4. This CDR3 has 15 residues. The chain's CDR3 is CASSWTGGNTDTQYF. CDR3 in DNA: TGCGCCAGCAGCTGGACAGGGGGTAATACAGATACGCAGTATTTT. The complete variable domain, with remaining parts taken from reference TRBV5-1 and TRBJ2-3, reads KAGVTQTPRYLIKTRGQQVTLSCSPISGHRSVSWYQQTPGQGLQFLFEYFSETQRNKGNFPGRFSGRQFSNSRSEMNVSTLELGDSALYLCASSWTGGNTDTQYFGPGTRLTVL.

This clone was recorded a few times. This chain links TRBV19 with TRBJ2-7; 14 positions match TRBD2. The junction had 6 bases not matched to a gene; V was cut back by 4 bases and J by 4 bases. This CDR3 contains 16 residues. Germline V gene sequence: CDR1 LNHDA, CDR2 SQIVND (reference sequence). The CDR3 spells CASSRYGTSGGYEQYF. DNA for the CDR3: TGTGCCAGTAGTAGATACGGGACTAGCGGGGGTTACGAGCAGTACTTC.

V usage is TRBV6-1 and J usage is TRBJ1-5, with 9 bases fitting TRBD1. Germline trimming cut 3 bases from V and 4 bases from J; bases unmatched to any gene: 4. CDR1 MNHNS and CDR2 SASEGT come from the germline V gene. The CDR3 runs to 15 residues. The DNA for the CDR3 is TGTGCCAGCAGTGAGGGGACAGGGTTGAATCAGCCCCAGCATTTT. This gives the protein CASSEGTGLNQPQHF.

V is TRBV6-1 and J is TRBJ2-1; D may be TRBD2 (6 bases). The V gene lost 3 bases and the J gene lost 6 bases, with 15 bases spanning the gap. The length of the CDR3 is 15 residues. Germline V gene data show CDR1 as MNHNS and CDR2 as SASEGT. For the CDR3, the DNA is TGTGCCAGCAGTGAGATGGGGGTAGCGGTCAATGAGCAGTTCTTC. Translated, it gives CASSEMGVAVNEQFF.

The chain joins TRBV28 to TRBJ1-5; 10 bases fit TRBD1. From germline, CDR1 is MDHEN and CDR2 SYDVKM. Trimming removed 11 bases from V and 1 base from J; junction bases left unmatched: 2. The CDR3 has 13 amino acids. The chain's CDR3 is CAGDRGSNQPQHF. The CDR3 DNA reads TGTGCCGGGGACAGGGGAAGCAATCAGCCCCAGCATTTT.

This chain joins TRBV18 and TRBJ1-5; 10 bases are a match to TRBD1. This CDR3 has 14 amino acids. Trimming cost V 6 bases and J 5 bases; bases outside gene matches: 4. Germline assignment: CDR1 KGHSH and CDR2 LQKENI. CDR3 DNA sequence: TGTGCCAGCTCGCGGGGACAGGGGCATCAGCCCCAGCATTTT. Residues: CASSRGQGHQPQHF.

The gene calls are TRBV24-1 and TRBJ2-1; 10 bases match TRBD1. The junction had 10 bases not matched to a gene; V was cut back by 4 bases and J by 8 bases. The CDR3 has 16 amino acids. CDR1 is KGHDR, CDR2 SFDVKD, per germline. The CDR3 here is CATSEWPGQGFDEQFF. The CDR3 coding sequence is TGTGCCACCAGTGAGTGGCCGGGACAGGGGTTCGATGAGCAGTTCTTC.

CDR3 nucleotide sequence: TGCAGTGCTAGTTTGGAGCCCGGGAGGGCCGGAGATACGCAGTATTTT. Its translation is CSASLEPGRAGDTQYF. J is TRBJ2-3 and V is TRBV20-1; 8 nucleotides agree with TRBD2. CDR1 and CDR2 (germline): DFQATT, SNEGSKA (reference sequence). This CDR3 region has 16 residues. The V gene end was trimmed by 3 bases and the J gene end by 5 bases; junction bases not matched to a gene: 13.

The chain carries TRBV5-1 and TRBJ2-7, with a weak D call TRBD1 (6 bases). The CDR3 length is 13 residues. Germline CDR1 and CDR2: SGHRS and YFSETQ. V lost 1 base and J 9 bases, leaving 14 bases between the germline ends. The CDR3 reads CASSLSTGLVQYF. CDR3 nucleotide sequence: TGCGCCAGCAGCTTGTCTACAGGGCTGGTGCAGTACTTC.

The gene calls are TRBV7-3 and TRBJ2-1; 9 bases are a match to TRBD2. V dropped 5 bases and J dropped 2; count of bases not matched to a gene: 10. Germline-derived CDR1 and CDR2 are SGHTA and FQGTGA. The CDR3 runs 17 residues. The CDR3 DNA sequence: TGTGCCAGCAGCCCAAAAAAGGGCGGGAGGGCCTACAATGAGCAGTTCTTC. It specifies CASSPKKGGRAYNEQFF.

The J gene is TRBJ2-7, the V gene TRBV5-1, with 8 bases matching TRBD2. The germline V gene encodes CDR1 SGHRS and CDR2 YFSETQ. The CDR3 has 15 residues. The J segment lost 6 bases and the V segment lost 1 base, leaving 9 bases of the junction unmatched. The CDR3 DNA follows: TGCGCCAGCAGCTTGTTTGAGCGGGAGAGTTCCGAGCAGTACTTC. Amino acid sequence: CASSLFERESSEQYF.

The chain has TRBV29-1 and TRBJ2-7, with TRBD2 identical over 7 bases. This CDR3 has 13 residues. CDR1 is SQVTM, CDR2 ANQGSEA, per germline. The J segment lost 0 bases and the V segment lost 5 bases, leaving 4 bases of the junction unmatched. The CDR3 sequence: CSVWEGSSYEQYF. CDR3 sequence (DNA): TGCAGCGTTTGGGAGGGGAGCTCCTACGAGCAGTACTTC.

The rearrangement joins TRBV6-5 to TRBJ1-1; D is perhaps TRBD1 (5 bases). The CDR3 consists of 15 residues. V gave up 2 bases and J gave up 4 bases, with 14 bases separating them. Germline CDR1 reads MNHEY; CDR2 reads SVGAGI. The CDR3 bases are TGTGCCAGCAGTTACGGGGCAGCAACGGGCACTGAAGCTTTCTTT. Amino acids: CASSYGAATGTEAFF.

The chain carries TRBV10-3 and TRBJ2-7; 13 bases agree with TRBD2. The CDR3 runs 15 residues. With V trimmed by 2 bases and J by 3 bases, 1 base remained unmatched. The germline gives CDR1 ENHRY, CDR2 SYGVKD. CDR3 sequence reads: CAISETSGRDYEQYF. CDR3 nucleotide sequence: TGTGCCATCAGTGAGACTAGCGGGAGGGACTACGAGCAGTACTTC.

This clone was seen more than once but under ten times. V gene TRBV7-2 combines with J gene TRBJ1-1, with unresolved D. The CDR3 spans 15 residues. From germline, CDR1 is SGHTA and CDR2 FQGNSA. V was trimmed by 4 bases and J by 6 bases, leaving 18 bases between them. The CDR3 here is CASSWRAPDYSEAFF. Here the CDR3 DNA reads TGTGCCAGCAGCTGGCGGGCACCCGATTATTCTGAAGCTTTCTTT.

The chain links TRBV3-1 (or the pseudogene TRBV3-2) to TRBJ1-2; TRBD1 agrees at 8 bases. Unmatched junction bases numbered 3, after V lost 0 bases and J lost 3 bases. The CDR3 covers 15 residues. Germline assignment: CDR1 LGHDT and CDR2 YNNKEL (reference sequence). The CDR3 DNA reads TGTGCCAGCAGCCAAGACAGGGGGCCTTACTATGGCTACACCTTC. This codes for CASSQDRGPYYGYTF.

As for this clone: The sample has other DNA sequences that encode this CDR3 too. The rearrangement joins TRBV3-1 (or the pseudogene TRBV3-2) to TRBJ2-1; 8 nucleotides align to TRBD2. The J segment lost 9 bases and the V segment lost 3 bases, leaving 1 base of the junction unmatched. CDR3 length: 12 amino acids. Per the germline V gene, CDR1 is LGHDT and CDR2 is YNNKEL (reference sequence). In DNA form, the CDR3 reads TGTGCCAGCAGCCAGGCGGGAGGTGAGCAGTTCTTC. It encodes CASSQAGGEQFF.

The CDR3 protein is CASSEPHRGSYEQYF. The CDR3 bases are TGTGCCAGTAGTGAACCCCACAGGGGTTCCTACGAGCAGTACTTC. This chain joins TRBV19 and TRBJ2-7; 7 nucleotides match TRBD1. The junction had 8 bases not matched to a gene; V was cut back by 5 bases and J by 1 base. This CDR3 has 15 residues. Per germline, CDR1 LNHDA and CDR2 SQIVND (reference sequence).

V usage is TRBV19 and J usage is TRBJ2-5, with 10 bases aligning to TRBD1. CDR1 is LNHDA and CDR2 is SQIVND in the germline V gene (reference sequence). The CDR3 consists of 16 residues. V gave up 3 bases and J gave up 3 bases; unmatched junction bases: 7. The CDR3 reads CASSMAGQGRKETQYF. The CDR3 nucleotides read TGTGCCAGTAGTATGGCGGGACAGGGGCGGAAAGAGACCCAGTACTTC.

The chain uses TRBV6-5 and TRBJ1-6; D possibly corresponds to TRBD1 (5 bases). This CDR3 is 14 amino acids long. V lost 7 bases and J 8 bases, leaving 15 bases between the germline ends. From germline, CDR1 is MNHEY and CDR2 SVGAGI. The CDR3 DNA is TGTGCCAGCACCCCCCATGGGGGGGATTCACCCCTCCACTTT. It yields the protein CASTPHGGDSPLHF.

J is TRBJ1-1 and V is TRBV28; 9 bases agree with TRBD1. This CDR3 contains 16 residues. CDR1 and CDR2 (germline): MDHEN, SYDVKM. The junction had 8 bases not matched to a gene; V was cut back by 5 bases and J by 1 base. DNA for the CDR3: TGTGCCAGCAGTGAAAACAGGGGGCGCGGGAACACTGAAGCTTTCTTT. Residues: CASSENRGRGNTEAFF.

V gene TRBV30 combines with J gene TRBJ2-7, with D possibly matching TRBD1 (6 bases). The germline V gene has CDR1 GTSNPN and CDR2 SVGIG (reference sequence). V shed 4 bases and J shed 1 base, with 14 bases lying between them. The CDR3 is 14 residues long. CDR3 nucleotide sequence: TGTGCCTGGACAACCACAGGGCTATCCTACGAGCAGTACTTC. Residues: CAWTTTGLSYEQYF.

The rearrangement joins TRBV14 to TRBJ1-2; 8 positions match TRBD1. With 4 bases clipped from V and 4 bases from J, the junction kept 11 bases outside the gene matches. This CDR3 comprises 16 residues. CDR1 SGHDN and CDR2 FVKESK come from the germline V gene. The chain's CDR3 is CASSPSLQGVFYGYTF. CDR3 DNA sequence: TGTGCCAGCAGCCCGAGCCTACAGGGGGTTTTCTATGGCTACACCTTC.

The rearrangement uses TRBV7-2 and TRBJ1-2; D is unclear. The CDR3 extends over 14 amino acids. V lost 1 base, J lost 8 bases, and 14 bases lay in between. The germline CDR1 and CDR2 sequences are SGHTA and FQGNSA. The CDR3 DNA sequence: TGTGCCAGCAGCTTAGTTATTAAAGGAGACGGCTACACCTTC. Translating gives CASSLVIKGDGYTF.

This clone was seen only once. V usage is TRBV5-1 and J usage is TRBJ2-5, with a possible D match to TRBD2 (6 bases). This CDR3 spans 17 amino acids. Deletions cut 0 bases from V and 0 bases from J, with 15 bases between. The V gene's germline CDR1 is SGHRS and CDR2 YFSETQ. The CDR3 coding sequence is TGCGCCAGCAGCTTGGTTCGGGCGGAGGGGTACCAAGAGACCCAGTACTTC. Its translation is CASSLVRAEGYQETQYF.

V is TRBV18 and J is TRBJ1-5; tentatively, D is TRBD1 (6 bases). Trimming removed 3 bases from V and 6 bases from J, with 15 bases in between. From germline, CDR1 is KGHSH and CDR2 LQKENI. The CDR3 spans 15 residues. Here the CDR3 reads CASSPGRGALQPQHF. CDR3 nucleotides: TGTGCCAGCTCACCGGGGAGGGGGGCCCTTCAGCCCCAGCATTTT.

The chain employs TRBV19 and TRBJ1-1; a possible D gene is TRBD1 (6 bases). With 6 bases removed from V and 5 bases from J, the gap between germline ends came to 13 bases. The CDR3 sequence is 13 residues long. Germline lookup yields CDR1 LNHDA and CDR2 SQIVND (reference sequence). CDR3 sequence (DNA): TGTGCCAGTAGGACAGTACAGGGAACTGAAGCTTTCTTT. Translation: CASRTVQGTEAFF.

The chain combines TRBV28 with TRBJ1-2, with a possible D match to TRBD1 (6 bases). The CDR3 is made up of 13 amino acids. V was shortened by 4 bases and J by 7 bases, with 13 bases between the two germline ends. Germline loops: CDR1 MDHEN, CDR2 SYDVKM. DNA of the CDR3: TGTGCCAGCAGTTCCCAGGGGCACGGTGGCTACACCTTC. This codes for CASSSQGHGGYTF.